The sequence of this T cell receptor beta chain was determined in a study of T cells in Graves' hyperthyroidism and ophthalmopathy. Researchers amplified the TCR beta CDR3 regions from RNA transcripts. An initial round of RT-PCR targeting the TCR CDR3 relied on the HTBI primer set. TCRdb processed the multiplex PCR reads anew with MiXCR; each CDR3 protein has one entry. The sample carries a few hundred thousand distinct CDR3 sequences, just under 25% recorded once. This clonotype appeared a few times. The trim removed 0 bases at V and 5 bases at J, leaving 3 bases unmatched. This CDR3 region has 15 residues. Germline-derived CDR1 and CDR2 are LGHDT and YNNKEL (reference sequence).

The chain couples TRBV3-1 to TRBJ1-2, with 10 bases matching TRBD1. The TCR originated in a man between 50 and 59 years old with Graves' hyperthyroidism. Sequencing used blood. CDR3 sequence (DNA): TGTGCCAGCAGCCAAGAGGGGGGACAGGGGTATGGCTACACCTTC. This gives the protein CASSQEGGQGYGYTF.